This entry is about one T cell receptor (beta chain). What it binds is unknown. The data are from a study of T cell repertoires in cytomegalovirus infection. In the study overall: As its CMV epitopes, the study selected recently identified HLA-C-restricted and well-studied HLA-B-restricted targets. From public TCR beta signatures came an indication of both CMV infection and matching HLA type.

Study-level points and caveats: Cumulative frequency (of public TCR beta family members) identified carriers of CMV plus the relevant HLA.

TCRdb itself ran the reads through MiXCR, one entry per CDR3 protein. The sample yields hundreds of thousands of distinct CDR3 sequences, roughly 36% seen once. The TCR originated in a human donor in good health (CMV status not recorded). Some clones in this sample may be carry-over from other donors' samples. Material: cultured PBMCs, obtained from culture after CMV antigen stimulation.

This CDR3 reads CATSPGQGLPYTF. Here the CDR3 DNA reads TGTGCCACCAGCCCGGGACAGGGCTTACCCTACACCTTC. This rearrangement joins TRBV24-1 to TRBJ1-2; 9 positions match TRBD1. The V segment lost 7 bases and the J segment 10 bases; nucleotides outside the gene matches: 9. The CDR3 consists of 13 residues. The germline V gene has CDR1 KGHDR and CDR2 SFDVKD.